The 9 T cell receptor beta chains below were found in one sample sequenced in a study of blood T cell repertoires in COVID-19. Clones were sequenced by immunoSEQ multiplex PCR, and TCRdb holds only the in-frame ones, with some missing. The table includes 500,000 to 600,000 clones, about 88% detected once. The sample was peripheral blood. The source of these receptors is a woman between 45 and 65 years old with COVID-19, enrolled during active disease.

CDR3 nucleotides: TGTGCCAGCAGCGTAGCCCGCGGGCGGGTGGAAGCTTTCTTT. Protein sequence: CASSVARGRVEAFF. This chain uses TRBV9 with TRBJ1-1; no definite D call. Germline loops: CDR1 SGDLS, CDR2 YYNGEE. This CDR3 contains 14 residues. Trimming took 0 bases from V and 8 from J, leaving 14 bases between them.

CDR3 sequence reads: CASSPGQGIIYGYTF. DNA for the CDR3: TGTGCCAGCAGCCCGGGACAGGGGATTATCTATGGCTACACCTTC. The chain has TRBV5-6 and TRBJ1-2; TRBD1 matches 10 bases. V lost 4 bases to trimming and J lost 4 bases; unmatched junction nucleotides: 7. Germline V gives CDR1 SGHDT, CDR2 YYEEEE. The CDR3 spans 15 residues.

The chain uses TRBV6-1 and TRBJ2-7, with a tentative D call TRBD1 (6 bases). V gave up 3 bases and J gave up 6 bases, with 15 bases separating them. Germline V gene lookup returns CDR1 MNHNS and CDR2 SASEGT. The CDR3 spans 14 residues. The CDR3 is CASSEYRAPSEQYF. DNA for the CDR3: TGTGCCAGCAGTGAGTACAGGGCCCCTTCCGAGCAGTACTTC.

This rearrangement joins TRBV10-1 to TRBJ2-7, with D maybe TRBD1 (6 bases). CDR3 size: 12 residues. Per the germline V gene, CDR1 is WNHNN and CDR2 is SYGVQD (reference sequence). Trimming cost V 6 bases and J 7 bases, with 13 bases left between them. CDR3 sequence: CASSDRLGEQYF. CDR3 coding DNA: TGCGCCAGCAGCGACAGGTTAGGGGAGCAGTACTTC.

This clone was seen a single time. The rearrangement uses TRBV28 and TRBJ2-7, with D unclear. V lost 4 bases to trimming and J lost 2 bases, with 6 bases between them. CDR1 and CDR2 (germline): MDHEN, SYDVKM. The CDR3 has 12 residues. The CDR3 reads CASSSRPYEQYF. DNA of the CDR3: TGTGCCAGCAGTTCCAGGCCCTACGAGCAGTACTTC.

The chain recombines TRBV27 with TRBJ1-6; D not certain. V lost 5 bases and J 0 bases, leaving 8 bases between the germline ends. The CDR3 length is 15 residues. CDR1 is MNHEY and CDR2 is SMNVEV in the germline V gene (reference sequence). The CDR3 DNA is TGTGCCAGCAGTCTCCCTCCCTCCTATAATTCACCCCTCCACTTT. It is translated as CASSLPPSYNSPLHF.

V is TRBV2 and J is TRBJ2-1; possibly TRBD1 for D (5 bases). Trimming removed 7 bases at V and 3 bases at J, with 13 bases between. This CDR3 has 14 residues. CDR1 and CDR2 from the germline V gene are SNHLY and FYNNEI. The CDR3 DNA is TGTGCCAGCATTATAGGGGCCTACTACAATGAGCAGTTCTTC. It is translated as CASIIGAYYNEQFF.

This clone was counted once. The chain carries TRBV27 and TRBJ1-1; maybe TRBD1 (5 bases). This CDR3 comprises 14 residues. The V gene lost 5 bases and the J gene lost 3 bases, with 13 bases spanning the gap. Germline V CDR1 and CDR2: MNHEY, SMNVEV (reference sequence). CDR3 in amino acids: CASSPDGGDTEAFF. The CDR3 DNA is TGTGCCAGCAGTCCGGACGGGGGTGACACTGAAGCTTTCTTT.

This clone is a singleton in its sample. This chain links TRBV6-5 with TRBJ1-2; weak D call: TRBD1 (6 bases). Germline-derived CDR1 and CDR2 are MNHEY and SVGAGI. The CDR3 loop spans 14 amino acids. V was trimmed by 2 bases and J by 3 bases, leaving 10 bases between them. The CDR3 DNA sequence: TGTGCCAGCAGTTACCACAGGGATGACTATGGCTACACCTTC. Its translation is CASSYHRDDYGYTF.